This T cell receptor beta chain came from a study of circulating CD8 cells and anti-PD-1 response in melanoma. Study summary: About 45% of the 13 patients had prior targeted therapy or immunotherapy; seven did not.

By its share, this clonotype is large. Four subsets defined by PD-1 and/or TIGIT were sorted from live CD3+CD8+TCRalphabeta+ cells. The QIAseq Immune Repertoire TCR panel built the libraries from roughly 15 ng of total RNA. TCRdb ran MiXCR on the reads and lists one entry per CDR3 protein. The repertoire holds about 200 distinct CDR3 sequences, approximately 15% seen once, with roughly 54% in the top ten. The CDR3 consists of 14 residues. Trimming removed 2 bases at V and 2 bases at J, with 8 bases between. Germline loops: CDR1 SGHDT, CDR2 YYEEEE. The chain carries TRBV5-6 and TRBJ2-1; no clear D. The input for sequencing was CD8+ T cells from PBMCs, taken at baseline or after one month of anti-PD-1 therapy (not recorded which). This clonotype was sampled from a human donor with melanoma. CDR3 in amino acids: CASSFPGPYNEQFF. The CDR3 DNA follows: TGTGCCAGCAGCTTCCCCGGTCCCTACAATGAGCAGTTCTTC.